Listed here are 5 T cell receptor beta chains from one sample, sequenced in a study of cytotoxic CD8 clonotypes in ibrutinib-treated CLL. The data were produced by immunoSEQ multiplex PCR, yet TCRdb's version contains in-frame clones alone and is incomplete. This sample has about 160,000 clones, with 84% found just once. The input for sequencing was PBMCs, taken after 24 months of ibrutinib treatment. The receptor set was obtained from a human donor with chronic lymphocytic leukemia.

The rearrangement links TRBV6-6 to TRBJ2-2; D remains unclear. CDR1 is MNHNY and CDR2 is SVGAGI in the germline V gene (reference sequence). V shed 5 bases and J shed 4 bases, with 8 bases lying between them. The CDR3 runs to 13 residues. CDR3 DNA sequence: TGTGCCAGCAGTACACCTATCACCGGGGAGCTGTTTTTT. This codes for CASSTPITGELFF.

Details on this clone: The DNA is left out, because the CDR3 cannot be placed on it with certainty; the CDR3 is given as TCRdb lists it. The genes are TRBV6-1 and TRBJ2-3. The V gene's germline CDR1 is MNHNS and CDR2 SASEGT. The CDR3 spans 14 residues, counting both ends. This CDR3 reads CASSTSLLGDTQYF.

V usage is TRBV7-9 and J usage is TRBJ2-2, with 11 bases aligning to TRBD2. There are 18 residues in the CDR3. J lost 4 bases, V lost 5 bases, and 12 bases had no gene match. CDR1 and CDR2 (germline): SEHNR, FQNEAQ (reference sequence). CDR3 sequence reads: CASSRVPSGGSGTGELFF. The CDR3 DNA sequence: TGTGCCAGCAGCCGTGTGCCTAGCGGGGGGTCGGGCACCGGGGAGCTGTTTTTT.

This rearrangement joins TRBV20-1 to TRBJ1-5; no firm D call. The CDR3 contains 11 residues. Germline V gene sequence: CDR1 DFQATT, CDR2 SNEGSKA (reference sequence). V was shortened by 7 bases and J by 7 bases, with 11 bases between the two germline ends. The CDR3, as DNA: TGCAGTGATCCCTCGGGGCAGCCCCAGCATTTT. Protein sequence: CSDPSGQPQHF.

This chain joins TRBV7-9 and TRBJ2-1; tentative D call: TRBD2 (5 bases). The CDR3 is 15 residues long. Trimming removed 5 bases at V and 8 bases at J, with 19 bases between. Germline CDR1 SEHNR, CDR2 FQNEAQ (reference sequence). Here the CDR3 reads CASSPPPGGGYEQFF. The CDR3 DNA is TGTGCCAGCAGCCCCCCCCCAGGTGGAGGATATGAGCAGTTCTTC. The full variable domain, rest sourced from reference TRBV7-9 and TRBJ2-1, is DTGVSQNPRHKITKRGQNVTFRCDPISEHNRLYWYRQTLGQGPEFLTYFQNEAQLEKSRLLSDRFSAERPKGSFSTLEIQRTEQGDSAMYLCASSPPPGGGYEQFFGPGTRLTVL.